Described below is a single T cell receptor (beta chain) sequence and its context. V trimming: 5 bases; J trimming: 4 bases; junction bases outside the gene matches: 5. The CDR3 has 16 residues. Germline V gene data show CDR1 as MDHEN and CDR2 as SYDVKM. Here immunoSEQ multiplex PCR was the method, and the copy in TCRdb shows in-frame clones only, minus some. The sample carries hundreds of thousands of clones, roughly 85% recorded once. This sample is part of a study of blood T cell repertoires in COVID-19. Across the whole study: COVID-19 samples from acute and convalescent phases originated in the United States, Italy and Spain.

The sequencing sample was made of PBMCs or T cells enriched from blood (not recorded which). V gene TRBV28 combines with J gene TRBJ2-2; 12 bases map to TRBD2. This TCR was sampled from a woman between 35 and 50 years old who had recovered from COVID-19. The CDR3 nucleotides read TGTGCCAGCAGTGAAACTAGCGGGAGGCGCACCGGGGAGCTGTTTTTT. Translating gives CASSETSGRRTGELFF.